This T cell receptor (beta chain) was identified in a study of blood T cell repertoires in COVID-19. Overall study: Spain, Italy and the United States supplied samples that represented acute and convalescent COVID-19. The analysed material was cDNA or gDNA that came from T cells, B-cell-depleted T cells, or PBMCs.

As processed by the authors: Reference gene primer amplification in the assay estimated nucleated cell counts. The repertoire was sequenced with immunoSEQ multiplex PCR; TCRdb's copy has only in-frame clones and lacks some. The DNA gave D and trimming, while V, J and clone size come from that table. This table holds around 99,000 clones, less than 85% found once. V was shortened by 4 bases and J by 1 base, with 12 bases between the two germline ends. There are 15 residues in the CDR3. Germline values: CDR1 KGHDR, CDR2 SFDVKD. The receptor was derived from a human donor in a cohort sampled during active or convalescent COVID-19. The V and J genes are TRBV24-1 and TRBJ1-1; the D gene is possibly TRBD1 (6 bases). The sample comprised peripheral blood. The CDR3 region is CATSEKDRRNTEAFF. CDR3 DNA: TGTGCCACCAGTGAAAAAGACAGGAGGAACACTGAAGCTTTCTTT.